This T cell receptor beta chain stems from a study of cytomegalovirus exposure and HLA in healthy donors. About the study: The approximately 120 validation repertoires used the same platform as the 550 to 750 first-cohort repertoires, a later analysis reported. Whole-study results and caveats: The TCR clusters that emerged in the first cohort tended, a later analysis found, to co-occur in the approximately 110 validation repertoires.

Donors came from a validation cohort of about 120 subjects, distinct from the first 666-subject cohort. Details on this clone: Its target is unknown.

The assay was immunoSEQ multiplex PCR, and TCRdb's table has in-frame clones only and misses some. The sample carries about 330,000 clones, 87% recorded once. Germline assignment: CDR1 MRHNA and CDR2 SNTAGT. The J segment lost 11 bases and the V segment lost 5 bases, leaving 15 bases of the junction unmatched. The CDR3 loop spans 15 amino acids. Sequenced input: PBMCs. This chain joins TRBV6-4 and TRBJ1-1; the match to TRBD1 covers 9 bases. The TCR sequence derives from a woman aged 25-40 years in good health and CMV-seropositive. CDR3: CASSQEQGASSIAFF. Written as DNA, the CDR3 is TGTGCCAGCAGTCAAGAACAGGGGGCTTCGAGTATTGCTTTCTTT.